The rows below give T cell receptor beta chains drawn from one sample of a study of shared clonotypes between healthy human individuals. The table came from immunoSEQ multiplex PCR; TCRdb's copy has only in-frame clones and leaves some out. The profile shows 550,000 to 600,000 clones, more than 95% of them singletons. Input material: naive CD8+ T cells sorted from blood. The receptors shown here come from a man in his thirties or forties in good health. CDR3s include the opening cysteine and the closing phenylalanine or tryptophan. D genes are given only for firm matches. Some rows have no size entry. The others give once, few or many, or a class for an expanded clone.

d_call clone_size j_call v_call cdr3_aa cdr3_nt
TRBD2 NA TRBJ2-5 TRBV6-1 CASSESTLALGETQYF TGTGCCAGCAGTGAAAGTACACTAGCGTTGGGGGAGACCCAGTACTTC
NA NA TRBJ2-4 TRBV11-2 CASSLGHASGIAKNIQYF TGTGCCAGCAGCTTAGGGCATGCTTCGGGGATAGCCAAAAACATTCAGTACTTC
TRBD1 NA TRBJ1-2 TRBV10-1 CASSDSAGGYGYTF TGCGCCAGCAGTGATTCGGCAGGGGGTTATGGCTACACCTTC
NA NA TRBJ2-7 TRBV28 CASSLSESSYEQYF TGTGCCAGCAGTTTGTCAGAGAGCTCCTACGAGCAGTACTTC
NA NA TRBJ1-3 TRBV5-5 CASSWDMDGNTIYF TGTGCCAGCAGCTGGGACATGGACGGAAACACCATATATTTT
TRBD1 NA TRBJ2-1 TRBV9 CASSRQGIRNEQFF TGTGCCAGCAGCAGACAGGGAATTCGCAATGAGCAGTTCTTC
TRBD2 NA TRBJ2-7 TRBV11-2 CASSPGLVYEQYF TGTGCCAGCAGCCCTGGACTAGTTTACGAGCAGTACTTC
TRBD1 NA TRBJ2-7 TRBV2 CASSGTGTADSYEQYF TGTGCCAGCAGTGGAACCGGGACAGCGGACTCCTACGAGCAGTACTTC
NA NA TRBJ2-7 TRBV11-1 CASSLDFLESYEQYF TGTGCCAGCAGCTTAGACTTTCTCGAATCCTACGAGCAGTACTTC
NA NA TRBJ2-5 TRBV6-5 CASSYSITETQYF TGTGCCAGCAGTTACTCGATTACGGAGACCCAGTACTTC
NA NA TRBJ2-7 TRBV28 CASSLRAGTPYEQYF TGTGCCAGCAGTTTACGAGCAGGGACACCCTACGAGCAGTACTTC
NA NA TRBJ2-7 TRBV11-2 CASSSGSGGPARNEQYF TGTGCCAGCAGCTCCGGAAGCGGCGGGCCCGCGCGGAACGAGCAGTACTTC
NA NA TRBJ2-7 TRBV7-7 CASSSDTPSSYEQYF TGTGCTAGCAGCTCCGACACTCCAAGCTCCTACGAGCAGTACTTC
TRBD1 NA TRBJ1-5 TRBV6-5 CASSSQGVYQPQHF TGTGCCAGCAGTTCACAGGGGGTTTATCAGCCCCAGCATTTT
TRBD2 NA TRBJ2-7 TRBV5-1 CASSLGPGGPGEQYF TGCGCCAGCAGCTTGGGGCCGGGAGGGCCAGGCGAGCAGTACTTC
NA NA TRBJ1-1 TRBV18 CASSPGGLDTEAFF TGTGCCAGCTCACCAGGGGGGCTTGACACTGAAGCTTTCTTT
NA NA TRBJ2-7 TRBV2 CASMGTFPTYEQYF TGTGCCAGCATGGGGACCTTCCCCACCTACGAGCAGTACTTC
TRBD1 NA TRBJ2-1 TRBV5-5 CASSPWDSNEQFF TGTGCCAGCAGCCCCTGGGACAGCAATGAGCAGTTCTTC
TRBD2 NA TRBJ2-7 TRBV5-6 CASSTGTKYEQYF TGTGCCAGCAGCACCGGGACTAAGTACGAGCAGTACTTC
NA NA TRBJ1-4 TRBV9 CASTASNGVSEKLFF TGTGCCAGCACCGCCAGTAATGGGGTCTCAGAAAAACTGTTTTTT
NA NA TRBJ1-2 TRBV27 CASSFGGVGGYTF TGTGCCAGCAGTTTCGGGGGGGTAGGCGGCTACACCTTC
NA NA TRBJ1-1 TRBV2 CASRGTPKAFF TGTGCCAGCAGAGGGACACCCAAAGCTTTCTTT
TRBD1 NA TRBJ1-3 TRBV9 CASSAGQSSGNTIYF TGTGCCAGCAGCGCGGGACAGAGCTCTGGAAACACCATATATTTT
NA NA TRBJ2-7 TRBV7-2 CASSFAGATYEQYF TGTGCCAGCAGCTTCGCTGGAGCGACTTACGAGCAGTACTTC
TRBD2 NA TRBJ2-7 TRBV5-4 CASSFGLAGYEQYF TGTGCCAGCAGCTTTGGACTAGCGGGATACGAGCAGTACTTC
NA NA TRBJ2-7 TRBV30 CAWSVRFYEQYF TGTGCCTGGAGTGTAAGATTCTACGAGCAGTACTTC
TRBD2 once TRBJ2-7 TRBV7-2 CASSPENSGRAYEQYF TGTGCCAGCAGCCCGGAGAATAGCGGGAGGGCCTACGAGCAGTACTTC
NA once TRBJ2-2 TRBV12-5 CASGTGIGELFF TGTGCTAGTGGAACAGGGATCGGGGAGCTGTTTTTT
NA NA TRBJ2-7 TRBV11-2 CASSARGQPVGEQYF TGTGCCAGCAGCGCGAGGGGCCAGCCCGTGGGCGAGCAGTACTTC
NA NA TRBJ2-5 TRBV7-9 CASSPRYRGQETQYF TGTGCCAGCAGCCCCAGGTACCGGGGGCAAGAGACCCAGTACTTC
TRBD1 NA TRBJ1-2 TRBV7-6 CASSSLQGATEGYTF TGTGCCAGCAGCTCCCTACAGGGGGCGACGGAGGGCTACACCTTC
NA once TRBJ2-1 TRBV5-6 CASILNQGISHYNEQFF TGTGCCAGCATCCTAAATCAGGGCATTTCCCATTACAATGAGCAGTTCTTC
NA NA TRBJ2-2 TRBV14 CASSPAAAYTGELFF TGTGCCAGCAGCCCGGCAGCGGCTTACACCGGGGAGCTGTTTTTT
TRBD2 NA TRBJ2-7 TRBV7-9 CASSFGLAGDSEQYF TGTGCCAGCAGCTTCGGACTAGCGGGAGACTCCGAGCAGTACTTC
TRBD1 NA TRBJ2-7 TRBV15 CATSREQGSDEQYF TGTGCCACCAGCAGAGAACAGGGGTCCGACGAGCAGTACTTC
TRBD2 NA TRBJ2-2 TRBV29-1 CSVPRPPAGESGELFF TGCAGCGTTCCAAGGCCCCCAGCGGGAGAGTCCGGGGAGCTGTTTTTT
NA NA TRBJ2-7 TRBV7-9 CASRSRSEQYF TGTGCCAGCAGAAGTCGGAGCGAGCAGTACTTC
TRBD2 NA TRBJ2-3 TRBV7-8 CASSPRSSGSTDTQYF TGTGCCAGCAGCCCGCGATCTAGCGGGAGCACAGATACGCAGTATTTT
NA NA TRBJ1-2 TRBV28 CASRITQGRIYGYTF TGTGCCAGCAGAATCACCCAGGGGCGAATCTATGGCTACACCTTC
TRBD2 NA TRBJ2-2 TRBV7-9 CASSQTSREWVGELFF TGTGCCAGCAGCCAGACGTCGCGGGAGTGGGTCGGGGAGCTGTTTTTT
TRBD2 NA TRBJ2-7 TRBV7-6 CASSLGLAGRNSYEQYF TGTGCCAGCAGCTTAGGCCTAGCGGGAAGAAACTCCTACGAGCAGTACTTC
NA NA TRBJ2-7 TRBV7-6 CASSLVGGRSSYEQYF TGTGCCAGCAGCTTAGTGGGCGGACGGAGCTCCTACGAGCAGTACTTC
NA NA TRBJ2-7 TRBV29-1 CSVTLTLTYEQYF TGCAGCGTCACACTGACACTGACCTACGAGCAGTACTTC
TRBD2 NA TRBJ2-1 TRBV2 CASFETSGRGNEQFF TGTGCCAGCTTCGAGACTAGCGGGAGAGGCAATGAGCAGTTCTTC
NA once TRBJ1-1 TRBV13 CASTLGGTEAFF TGTGCCAGCACCTTGGGGGGGACTGAAGCTTTCTTT
TRBD2 NA TRBJ2-7 TRBV6-5 CASSFTSSGSSGEQYF TGTGCCAGCAGTTTTACTTCTAGCGGGAGTTCAGGCGAGCAGTACTTC
NA NA TRBJ1-1 TRBV7-6 CASSSPGGMNTEAFF TGTGCCAGCAGCTCCCCTGGGGGTATGAACACTGAAGCTTTCTTT
TRBD1 NA TRBJ1-5 TRBV30 CAWGYGTGNQPQHF TGTGCCTGGGGCTACGGGACAGGGAACCAGCCCCAGCATTTT
TRBD1 NA TRBJ2-7 TRBV11-2 CASSFTGVHEQYF TGTGCCAGCAGCTTTACAGGGGTCCACGAGCAGTACTTC
NA NA TRBJ2-7 TRBV10-2 CASSELPGFAIYEQYF TGCGCCAGCAGTGAGCTCCCGGGGTTTGCGATCTACGAGCAGTACTTC
TRBD1 NA TRBJ2-1 TRBV18 CASSRTGGSYNEQFF TGTGCCAGCTCACGGACAGGGGGGTCCTACAATGAGCAGTTCTTC
NA NA TRBJ2-1 TRBV7-3 CASSSPEGGFAQFF TGTGCCAGCAGCTCCCCCGAGGGGGGATTCGCGCAGTTCTTC
NA NA TRBJ2-1 TRBV6-1 CASRPYSYNEQFF TGTGCCAGCAGACCCTATTCCTACAATGAGCAGTTCTTC
TRBD2 NA TRBJ2-1 TRBV27 CASRPPRLAGANEQFF TGTGCCAGCAGACCCCCGAGGCTAGCGGGAGCCAATGAGCAGTTCTTC
TRBD1 NA TRBJ2-7 TRBV11-2 CASSFLGQAPTYEQYF TGTGCCAGCAGCTTTCTGGGACAGGCTCCTACCTACGAGCAGTACTTC
NA NA TRBJ1-2 TRBV29-1 CSVEPGERGGYTF TGCAGCGTTGAACCGGGGGAAAGGGGAGGCTACACCTTC
NA NA TRBJ2-7 TRBV5-1 CASSLESSYEQYF TGCGCCAGCAGCTTGGAAAGCTCCTACGAGCAGTACTTC